The 10 T cell receptor beta chains below were found in one sample sequenced in a study of T cell responses to AZD1222 COVID-19 vaccine. Only in-frame clones appear in the TCRdb table, and some are missing; sequencing was by immunoSEQ multiplex PCR. The sample yields fewer than 100,000 clones, about 90% seen once. Material: peripheral blood, obtained 28 days after the second AZD1222 dose. These receptors originate from an adult who received the AZD1222 COVID-19 vaccine.

This CDR3 is CASSLPLRTGPQHF. DNA of the CDR3: TGTGCCAGCAGCTTACCCTTGAGGACGGGGCCCCAGCATTTT. The genes are TRBV11-1 and TRBJ1-5; D uncertain. Trimming left V 2 bases short and J 9 bases short, with 14 bases between. CDR3 length: 14 amino acids. Germline-derived CDR1 and CDR2 are SGHAT and FQDESV (reference sequence).

The chain links TRBV7-9 to TRBJ2-1; D is ambiguous. Per the germline V gene, CDR1 is SEHNR and CDR2 is FQNEAQ (reference sequence). The CDR3 sequence is 14 residues long. The germline V and J ends were trimmed by 5 bases and 3 bases, with 11 bases remaining between them. The CDR3 loop reads CASSPSADYNEQFF. For the CDR3, the DNA is TGTGCCAGCAGCCCGAGTGCCGACTACAATGAGCAGTTCTTC.

The CDR3 DNA sequence: TGTGCCAGCAGCCCAGGGTTAGGCACCGGGGAGCTGTTTTTT. Its translation: CASSPGLGTGELFF. This chain links TRBV7-2 with TRBJ2-2, with D maybe TRBD1 (5 bases). The CDR3 has 14 residues. Trimming pared 5 bases from V and 4 bases from J, leaving 11 bases between. Germline lookup yields CDR1 SGHTA and CDR2 FQGNSA.

The table lists this clone with a count of one. This sequence joins TRBV6-5 and TRBJ1-2; D call uncertain. The CDR3 loop spans 15 amino acids. Germline assignment: CDR1 MNHEY and CDR2 SVGAGI. Trimming took off 2 bases at V and 3 bases at J, with 13 bases between the two ends. The CDR3 is CASSYVSPNYYGYTF. As DNA, the CDR3 is TGTGCCAGCAGTTACGTGAGCCCTAATTACTATGGCTACACCTTC.

The J gene is TRBJ2-7, the V gene TRBV3-1 (or the pseudogene TRBV3-2), with D perhaps matching TRBD2 (6 bases). This CDR3 spans 15 amino acids. V was pared by 6 bases and J by 0 bases, with 15 bases between. CDR1 LGHDT and CDR2 YNNKEL come from the germline V gene (reference sequence). The DNA for the CDR3 is TGTGCCAGCAGTCGTCCGGGGGTCCGCTCCTACGAGCAGTACTTC. Translating gives CASSRPGVRSYEQYF.

The chain couples TRBV30 to TRBJ1-4; D gene uncertain. Germline-derived CDR1 and CDR2 are GTSNPN and SVGIG (reference sequence). V dropped 3 bases and J dropped 0 bases, with 11 bases sitting between them. The CDR3 runs to 15 residues. The CDR3 is CAWRREPATNEKLFF. CDR3 nucleotides: TGTGCCTGGAGGAGAGAACCCGCAACTAATGAAAAACTGTTTTTT. Combining the CDR3 with reference TRBV30 and TRBJ1-4 gives the whole variable domain SQTIHQWPATLVQPVGSPLSLECTVEGTSNPNLYWYRQAAGRGLQLLFYSVGIGQISSEVPQNLSASRPQDRQFILSSKKLLLSDSGFYLCAWRREPATNEKLFFGSGTQLSVL.

The chain recombines TRBV18 with TRBJ2-2; TRBD1 matches at 7 bases. The germline V gene encodes CDR1 KGHSH and CDR2 LQKENI. The V gene end was trimmed by 3 bases and the J gene end by 1 base; junction bases not matched to a gene: 2. This CDR3 region has 15 residues. The CDR3 nucleotides read TGTGCCAGCTCACCGAGGACAGGGAACACCGGGGAGCTGTTTTTT. This codes for CASSPRTGNTGELFF.

V is TRBV6-5 and J is TRBJ2-7; 7 bases match TRBD2. Germline assignment: CDR1 MNHEY and CDR2 SVGAGI. This CDR3 is 14 amino acids long. V dropped 6 bases and J dropped 7; count of bases not matched to a gene: 12. CDR3 protein: CASSGPGLPQEQYF. The CDR3 nucleotides read TGTGCCAGCAGCGGACCGGGACTACCACAGGAGCAGTACTTC.

The chain recombines TRBV20-1 with TRBJ1-4; weak D call: TRBD1 (6 bases). V was cut by 3 bases and J by 7 bases, with 15 bases left in between. The CDR3 is made up of 14 amino acids. The germline V gene has CDR1 DFQATT and CDR2 SNEGSKA (reference sequence). The CDR3 DNA reads TGCAGTGCTAGTGCCTCCGGGACAACTGAAAAACTGTTTTTT. It yields the protein CSASASGTTEKLFF.

J is TRBJ2-3 and V is TRBV28; tentatively, D is TRBD1 or TRBD2 (5 bases each). Per the germline V gene, CDR1 is MDHEN and CDR2 is SYDVKM. Deletions cut 5 bases from V and 8 bases from J, with 14 bases between. The CDR3 length is 13 residues. CDR3 loop: CASSLSGRSTQYF. CDR3 DNA: TGTGCCAGCAGTCTCTCGGGACGATCTACGCAGTATTTT.